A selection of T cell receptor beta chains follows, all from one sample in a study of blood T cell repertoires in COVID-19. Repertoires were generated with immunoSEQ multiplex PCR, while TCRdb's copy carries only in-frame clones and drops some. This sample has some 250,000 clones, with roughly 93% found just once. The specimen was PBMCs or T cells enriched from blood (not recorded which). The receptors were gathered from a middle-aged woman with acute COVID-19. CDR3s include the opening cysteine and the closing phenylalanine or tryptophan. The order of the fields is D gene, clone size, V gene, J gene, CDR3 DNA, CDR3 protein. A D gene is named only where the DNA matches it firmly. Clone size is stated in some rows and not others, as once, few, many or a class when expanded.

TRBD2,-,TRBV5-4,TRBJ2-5,TGTGCCAGCAGCTTGGGGCTAGCGGGGGGCACACAAGAGACCCAGTACTTC,CASSLGLAGGTQETQYF
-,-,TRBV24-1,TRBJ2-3,TGTGCCACCAGTGAGCGTCCGTCGCAAGATACGCAGTATTTT,CATSERPSQDTQYF
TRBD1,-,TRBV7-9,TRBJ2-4,TGTGCCAGCAGCCAAACTTCCGGGACAGGGGCCCCTTTAGCGTACTTC,CASSQTSGTGAPLAYF
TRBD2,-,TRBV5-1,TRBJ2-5,TGCGCCAGCAGCTCGGAGACTGGGACGGGGGGAGGGACCCAGTACTTC,CASSSETGTGGGTQYF
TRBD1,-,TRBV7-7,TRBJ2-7,TGTGCTAGCAGCAGGACAGGGGCGAAGGAGCAGTACTTC,CASSRTGAKEQYF
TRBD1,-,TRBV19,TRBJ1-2,TGTGCCAGTAGTATCCCTCAGACAGGGAACTATGGCTACACCTTC,CASSIPQTGNYGYTF
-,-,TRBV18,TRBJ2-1,TGTGCCAGCTCACAGGGGTACAATGAGCAGTTCTTC,CASSQGYNEQFF
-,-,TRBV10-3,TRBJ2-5,TGTGCCATCAGTGAGAACCGGGATCGGGGGACCCAGTACTTC,CAISENRDRGTQYF
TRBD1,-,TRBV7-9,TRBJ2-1,TGTGCCAGCAGCTTCTCCGGGACAGGGGTCAATGAGCAGTTCTTC,CASSFSGTGVNEQFF
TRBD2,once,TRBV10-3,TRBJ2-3,TGTGCCATCTCAACTTCGGGACTAGCCTCAGATACGCAGTATTTT,CAISTSGLASDTQYF
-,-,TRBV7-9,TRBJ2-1,TGTGCCAGCAGCTTAGGGACAGGAGGGGTCAATGAGCAGTTCTTC,CASSLGTGGVNEQFF
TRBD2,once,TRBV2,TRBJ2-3,TGTGCTAGCAGTGGGGGGACTAGAGGGGCGGGTACGCAGTATTTT,CASSGGTRGAGTQYF
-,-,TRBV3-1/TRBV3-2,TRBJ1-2,TGTGCCAGCAGCCATGCTTTGGCAGGCCCTTACTATGGCTACACCTTC,CASSHALAGPYYGYTF
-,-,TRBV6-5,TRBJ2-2,TGTGCCAGCCTCGAGGGTAACACCGGGGAGCTGTTTTTT,CASLEGNTGELFF
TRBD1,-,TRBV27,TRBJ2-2,TGTGCCAGCAGTTTACCGGGACAGGGCACCGGGGAGCTGTTTTTT,CASSLPGQGTGELFF
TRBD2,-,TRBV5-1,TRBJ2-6,TGCGCCACCGGGACTAGCGGGAGCTCTGGGGCCAACGTCCTGACTTTC,CATGTSGSSGANVLTF
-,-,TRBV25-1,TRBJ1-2,TGTGCCAGCACCCAGCCGGGGAGCTATGGCTACACCTTC,CASTQPGSYGYTF
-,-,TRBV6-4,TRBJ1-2,TGTGCCAGCAGAGAGTATGGCTACACCTTC,CASREYGYTF
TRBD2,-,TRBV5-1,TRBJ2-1,TGCGCCAGCAGCGCTGAGGCTAGCGGGGTGAATGAGCAGTTCTTC,CASSAEASGVNEQFF
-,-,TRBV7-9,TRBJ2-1,TGTGCCAGCAGCTTAGTAGGGCAGGGCTCCAATGAGCAGTTCTTC,CASSLVGQGSNEQFF
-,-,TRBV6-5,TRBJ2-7,TGTGCCAGCAGTCGGTTAGCGTCCGAGCAGTACTTC,CASSRLASEQYF
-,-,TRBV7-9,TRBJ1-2,TGTGCCAGCAGCTTGGACAGCAACTATGGCTACACCTTC,CASSLDSNYGYTF